The 30 T cell receptor beta chains below all came from one sample that was sequenced in a study of T cell changes during pregnancy in multiple sclerosis. TCRdb's copy holds only in-frame clones and misses some; the assay was immunoSEQ multiplex PCR. The table lists about 120,000 clones, roughly 92% of them singletons. Sequencing was performed on peripheral blood, taken before pregnancy. These receptor sequences come from a female donor with multiple sclerosis, enrolled in a pregnancy study.

The V and J genes are TRBV27 and TRBJ1-5; D is unclear. Germline V gene sequence: CDR1 MNHEY, CDR2 SMNVEV (reference sequence). This CDR3 contains 15 residues. V lost 3 bases, J lost 4 bases, and 13 bases lay in between. CDR3 nucleotides: TGTGCCAGCAGTTTGAGGAATGGGTTTAATCAGCCCCAGCATTTT. Protein: CASSLRNGFNQPQHF.

This clone was observed once. The rearrangement links TRBV13 to TRBJ2-5, with D tentatively TRBD1 (6 bases). V gave up 5 bases and J gave up 7 bases, with 14 bases separating them. CDR1 and CDR2 from the germline V gene are PRHDT and FYEKMQ (reference sequence). The CDR3 totals 13 residues. The CDR3 DNA follows: TGTGCCAGCAGCGCAGGGGTCGTTGGGACCCAGTACTTC. This sequence encodes CASSAGVVGTQYF.

The chain uses TRBV11-2 and TRBJ2-7, with D possibly being TRBD1 (5 bases). The V end lost 2 bases, the J end lost 0 bases, and 8 bases lay between the germline ends. The CDR3 totals 14 residues. The germline CDR1 and CDR2 sequences are SGHAT and FQNNGV. CDR3 nucleotides: TGTGCCAGCAGCTTAAGACAGTACTCCTACGAGCAGTACTTC. Encoded protein: CASSLRQYSYEQYF. The full variable domain, in which reference TRBV11-2 and TRBJ2-7 provide the parts outside the CDR3, is EAGVAQSPRYKIIEKRQSVAFWCNPISGHATLYWYQQILGQGPKLLIQFQNNGVVDDSQLPKDRFSAERLKGVDSTLKIQPAKLEDSAVYLCASSLRQYSYEQYFGPGTRLTVT.

This chain uses TRBV5-4 with TRBJ1-2, with no clear D. V gave up 4 bases and J gave up 3 bases, with 25 bases separating them. Germline CDR1 and CDR2: SGHNT and YYREEE (reference sequence). The CDR3 consists of 18 residues. CDR3 bases: TGTGCCAGCAGCCAATCCCTCCCTCGTGAGGGAATCCACTATGGCTACACCTTC. Its translation is CASSQSLPREGIHYGYTF.

The V call is TRBV11-2, the J call TRBJ2-3; 13 bases are a match to TRBD2. Trimming cost V 2 bases and J 5 bases; bases outside gene matches: 7. Germline V CDR1 and CDR2: SGHAT, FQNNGV. The CDR3 contains 17 residues. In DNA, the CDR3 is TGTGCCAGCAGCTTAAAAACTAGCGGGGGGGGTAGAGATACGCAGTATTTT. It yields the protein CASSLKTSGGGRDTQYF. The variable domain in full, with the rest retrieved from reference TRBV11-2 and TRBJ2-3, is EAGVAQSPRYKIIEKRQSVAFWCNPISGHATLYWYQQILGQGPKLLIQFQNNGVVDDSQLPKDRFSAERLKGVDSTLKIQPAKLEDSAVYLCASSLKTSGGGRDTQYFGPGTRLTVL.

This clone was seen once. The rearrangement uses TRBV25-1 and TRBJ1-2, with D unresolved. The germline gives CDR1 MGHDK, CDR2 SYGVNS. CDR3 length equals 12 residues. The V gene lost 5 bases and the J gene lost 7 bases, with 11 bases spanning the gap. CDR3 amino acids: CASSPGNSGYTF. The CDR3 DNA is TGTGCCAGCAGTCCAGGAAATTCTGGCTACACCTTC.

J is TRBJ2-1 and V is TRBV6-4, with 8 bases fitting TRBD2. Per the germline V gene, CDR1 is MRHNA and CDR2 is SNTAGT. The CDR3 has 16 residues. Trimming removed 5 bases from V and 8 bases from J; junction bases left unmatched: 14. The CDR3 spells CASSPLALAGIDEQFF. In DNA, the CDR3 is TGTGCCAGCAGTCCCCTTGCCTTAGCGGGGATCGATGAGCAGTTCTTC.

This clone showed up just once. The chain carries TRBV28 and TRBJ2-3; D perhaps matches TRBD1 (5 bases). CDR3 length: 14 amino acids. Trimming removed 10 bases at V and 2 bases at J, with 16 bases between. The V gene's germline CDR1 is MDHEN and CDR2 SYDVKM. The CDR3 DNA reads TGTGCCACCCAGACAGAGAGATACACAGATACGCAGTATTTT. Its translation: CATQTERYTDTQYF.

The gene calls are TRBV6-6 and TRBJ1-2; D possibly corresponds to TRBD1 (6 bases). V was clipped by 4 bases and J by 1 base, with 13 bases between them. The CDR3 is 15 residues long. The germline gives CDR1 MNHNY, CDR2 SVGAGI (reference sequence). The CDR3 DNA sequence: TGTGCCAGCAGTTCCCAGTTACAGGGTAACTATGGCTACACCTTC. Translating it yields CASSSQLQGNYGYTF.

The chain joins TRBV7-6 to TRBJ2-7; 8 bases are a match to TRBD2. CDR3 length equals 15 residues. Unmatched junction bases numbered 11, after V lost 5 bases and J lost 5 bases. Germline V gene data show CDR1 as SGHVS and CDR2 as FNYEAQ. CDR3 protein: CASSAPGLGLHEQYF. CDR3 coding DNA: TGTGCCAGCAGCGCCCCGGGACTAGGTTTACACGAGCAGTACTTC.

The chain employs TRBV6-5 and TRBJ2-5; the D is unclear. With 4 bases removed from V and 2 bases from J, the gap between germline ends came to 5 bases. The CDR3 runs 12 residues. CDR1 and CDR2 from the germline V gene are MNHEY and SVGAGI. The DNA of the CDR3 is TGTGCCAGCAGTTCTCTACAAGAGACCCAGTACTTC. The encoded protein is CASSSLQETQYF.

The V and J genes are TRBV7-3 and TRBJ1-6, with 9 bases matching TRBD1. The CDR3 consists of 14 residues. J gave up 7 bases and V 5 bases, and 3 bases lay outside the gene matches. Germline V gene data show CDR1 as SGHTA and CDR2 as FQGTGA. CDR3 protein: CASSMGQGNSPLHF. The CDR3 region has the DNA TGTGCCAGCAGCATGGGACAGGGCAATTCACCCCTCCACTTT.

This clone has only one observation. CDR3 in DNA: TGTGCCAGCAGCTTAGAGGGACTAGCGGGAGGGGCCCGGTACTTC. It codes for CASSLEGLAGGARYF. The V gene is TRBV7-9, the J gene TRBJ2-5; 16 bases are a match to TRBD2. The germline V gene encodes CDR1 SEHNR and CDR2 FQNEAQ (reference sequence). Germline trimming cut 1 base from V and 13 bases from J; bases unmatched to any gene: 6. The CDR3 length is 15 residues.

This clone has more than one count but fewer than ten. The chain employs TRBV5-1 and TRBJ2-3; 9 nucleotides align to TRBD2. The V gene end was trimmed by 3 bases and the J gene end by 5 bases; junction bases not matched to a gene: 10. The germline gives CDR1 SGHRS, CDR2 YFSETQ. CDR3 length: 16 residues. The CDR3 sequence: CASSWAGGRALDTQYF. In DNA form, the CDR3 reads TGCGCCAGCAGCTGGGCTGGCGGGAGGGCCCTAGATACGCAGTATTTT. Drawing the rest from reference TRBV5-1 and TRBJ2-3, the complete variable domain is KAGVTQTPRYLIKTRGQQVTLSCSPISGHRSVSWYQQTPGQGLQFLFEYFSETQRNKGNFPGRFSGRQFSNSRSEMNVSTLELGDSALYLCASSWAGGRALDTQYFGPGTRLTVL.

The V and J genes are TRBV5-1 and TRBJ2-6, with D tentatively TRBD1 (7 bases). The germline CDR1 and CDR2 sequences are SGHRS and YFSETQ. Trimming removed 1 base from V and 0 bases from J, with 14 bases in between. CDR3 length: 18 amino acids. The CDR3 sequence: CASSLRDRDFSGANVLTF. For the CDR3, the DNA is TGCGCCAGCAGCTTGCGAGACAGGGACTTCTCTGGGGCCAACGTCCTGACTTTC.

The chain employs TRBV5-1 and TRBJ2-2, with 9 bases lining up with TRBD1. The CDR3 has 16 amino acids. J gave up 6 bases and V 2 bases, and 8 bases lay outside the gene matches. Per germline, CDR1 SGHRS and CDR2 YFSETQ. The CDR3 coding sequence is TGCGCCAGCAGCTTATTGACCGGGACAGGGTCCGGGGAGCTGTTTTTT. It specifies CASSLLTGTGSGELFF.

This chain links TRBV12-2 with TRBJ2-5; the DNA was not compared with TRBD2, the D call given in the table. TRBV12-2 is recorded as a pseudogene. The CDR3 loop spans 16 amino acids. CDR3 nucleotides: TGTGCAAGTCGCTCCCCCGGCGAGCGGGAGAAGAAGACCCAGTACTTC. Translation: CASRSPGEREKKTQYF.

This chain connects TRBV15 to TRBJ2-5; 13 nucleotides align to TRBD2. This CDR3 comprises 19 residues. Unmatched junction bases numbered 11, after V lost 0 bases and J lost 4 bases. Per germline, CDR1 LNHNV and CDR2 YYDKDF (reference sequence). CDR3 region: CATSRDRTSGSKSRETQYF. CDR3 bases: TGTGCCACCAGCAGAGACAGGACTAGCGGGAGTAAGAGCCGAGAGACCCAGTACTTC.

This rearrangement joins TRBV18 to TRBJ1-5, with D tentatively TRBD1 (6 bases). This CDR3 contains 15 residues. The V gene's germline CDR1 is KGHSH and CDR2 LQKENI. Trimming left V 4 bases short and J 5 bases short, with 15 bases between. The DNA of the CDR3 is TGTGCCAGCTCACTTGACAGGACCCCTGATCAGCCCCAGCATTTT. Protein: CASSLDRTPDQPQHF.

This chain connects TRBV9 to TRBJ2-2; D is unresolved. Germline assignment: CDR1 SGDLS and CDR2 YYNGEE. V was trimmed by 2 bases and J by 4 bases, leaving 12 bases between them. CDR3 length: 15 residues. The CDR3 loop reads CASSVVPGGTGELFF. Written as DNA, the CDR3 is TGTGCCAGCAGCGTTGTCCCTGGCGGCACCGGGGAGCTGTTTTTT.

In nucleotides, the CDR3 is TGTGCCAGTAGTACCTCGGGGGGCGCGGGGACCCAGTACTTC. This codes for CASSTSGGAGTQYF. The chain is built from TRBV19 and TRBJ2-5; the D gene is possibly TRBD2 (7 bases). V lost 4 bases, J lost 7 bases, and 16 bases lay in between. Germline V gene sequence: CDR1 LNHDA, CDR2 SQIVND (reference sequence). The CDR3 is 14 amino acids.

This clone occurred once. This chain joins TRBV29-1 and TRBJ1-2, with TRBD1 identical over 8 bases. Per the germline V gene, CDR1 is SQVTM and CDR2 is ANQGSEA. This CDR3 region has 14 residues. V was pared by 6 bases and J by 2 bases, with 8 bases of the junction left unmatched. CDR3 coding DNA: TGCAGCGTGCCAACTTACAGGGGGAACTATGGCTACACCTTC. Translated, it gives CSVPTYRGNYGYTF.

This clone showed up just a few times. The rearrangement links TRBV7-2 to TRBJ2-5, with TRBD2 as a possible D gene (6 bases). Per the germline V gene, CDR1 is SGHTA and CDR2 is FQGNSA. Trimming took off 5 bases at V and 7 bases at J, with 11 bases between the two ends. This CDR3 comprises 12 residues. CDR3 coding DNA: TGTGCCAGCAGCCCGGGGCGGGGGACCCAGTACTTC. Translating it yields CASSPGRGTQYF.

The gene calls are TRBV11-2 and TRBJ1-2; TRBD1 agrees at 7 bases. V was clipped by 1 base and J by 9 bases; unmatched bases: 11. Germline values: CDR1 SGHAT, CDR2 FQNNGV. The length of the CDR3 is 15 residues. In DNA, the CDR3 is TGTGCCAGCAGCTTAGGCCCTCCTGGACAGGCGAGCTACACCTTC. This encodes CASSLGPPGQASYTF.

The V gene is TRBV7-9, the J gene TRBJ1-3; 8 bases map to TRBD1. Looked up from germline, CDR1 is SEHNR and CDR2 is FQNEAQ (reference sequence). CDR3 size: 15 residues. Trimming cost V 5 bases and J 3 bases; bases outside gene matches: 6. Written as DNA, the CDR3 is TGTGCCAGCAGCACCACAGGGGGGAGTGGAAACACCATATATTTT. Its protein is CASSTTGGSGNTIYF. The full variable domain, its missing parts supplied by reference TRBV7-9 and TRBJ1-3, is DTGVSQNPRHKITKRGQNVTFRCDPISEHNRLYWYRQTLGQGPEFLTYFQNEAQLEKSRLLSDRFSAERPKGSFSTLEIQRTEQGDSAMYLCASSTTGGSGNTIYFGEGSWLTVV.

The chain carries TRBV21-1 and TRBJ2-3; the table's D call, TRBD2, was not checked against the DNA. TRBV21-1 is shown as a pseudogene. This CDR3 contains 15 residues. The CDR3 bases are TGTGCCAGCAGCAACCACTCTCCTAGTGGGGGGAGAAAGTATTTT. It encodes CASSNHSPSGGRKYF.

The V and J genes are TRBV6-1 and TRBJ2-7; TRBD1 matches 7 bases. J gave up 5 bases and V 8 bases, and 12 bases lay outside the gene matches. Germline V gives CDR1 MNHNS, CDR2 SASEGT. The length of the CDR3 is 14 residues. The CDR3 nucleotides are TGTGCCAGCTCCTTAGGGGGCTTGGGGCACGAGCAGTACTTC. Translated: CASSLGGLGHEQYF.

The chain links TRBV11-2 to TRBJ1-1; D is perhaps TRBD1 (6 bases). The CDR3 extends over 13 amino acids. Trimming left V 4 bases short and J 7 bases short, with 13 bases between. The V gene's germline CDR1 is SGHAT and CDR2 FQNNGV. The CDR3 bases are TGTGCCAGCAGCTCCAGGGGTGGGGATGAAGCTTTCTTT. Its translation is CASSSRGGDEAFF. The full variable domain, with the rest looked up from reference TRBV11-2 and TRBJ1-1, is EAGVAQSPRYKIIEKRQSVAFWCNPISGHATLYWYQQILGQGPKLLIQFQNNGVVDDSQLPKDRFSAERLKGVDSTLKIQPAKLEDSAVYLCASSSRGGDEAFFGQGTRLTVV.

The V call is TRBV7-3, the J call TRBJ1-1, with 7 bases lining up with TRBD1. Per the germline V gene, CDR1 is SGHTA and CDR2 is FQGTGA. After removal of 4 bases from V and 4 bases from J, the junction contained 6 bases not matched to a gene. This CDR3 region has 14 residues. The CDR3 reads CASSSHRDSTEAFF. The CDR3, as DNA: TGTGCCAGCAGCTCTCACCGGGACAGCACTGAAGCTTTCTTT.

The chain is built from TRBV28 and TRBJ2-1, with 13 bases identical to TRBD2. CDR1 MDHEN and CDR2 SYDVKM come from the germline V gene. V dropped 5 bases and J dropped 8; count of bases not matched to a gene: 6. The length of the CDR3 is 15 residues. CDR3 coding DNA: TGTGCCAGCAGTCGGACTAGCGGGAGAAGCCATGAGCAGTTCTTC. This encodes CASSRTSGRSHEQFF.